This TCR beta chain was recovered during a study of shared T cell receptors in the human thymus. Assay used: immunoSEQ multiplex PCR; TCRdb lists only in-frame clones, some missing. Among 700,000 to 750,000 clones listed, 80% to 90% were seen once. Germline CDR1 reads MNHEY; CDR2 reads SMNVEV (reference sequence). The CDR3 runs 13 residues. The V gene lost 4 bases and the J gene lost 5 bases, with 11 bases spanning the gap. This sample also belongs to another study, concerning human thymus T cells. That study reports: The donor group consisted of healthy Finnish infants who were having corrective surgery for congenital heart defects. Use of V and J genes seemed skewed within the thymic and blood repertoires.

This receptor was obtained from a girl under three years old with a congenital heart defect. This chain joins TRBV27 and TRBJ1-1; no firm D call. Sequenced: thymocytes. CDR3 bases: TGTGCCAGCAGTTGCCCTCCGGGGACTGAAGCTTTCTTT. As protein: CASSCPPGTEAFF.